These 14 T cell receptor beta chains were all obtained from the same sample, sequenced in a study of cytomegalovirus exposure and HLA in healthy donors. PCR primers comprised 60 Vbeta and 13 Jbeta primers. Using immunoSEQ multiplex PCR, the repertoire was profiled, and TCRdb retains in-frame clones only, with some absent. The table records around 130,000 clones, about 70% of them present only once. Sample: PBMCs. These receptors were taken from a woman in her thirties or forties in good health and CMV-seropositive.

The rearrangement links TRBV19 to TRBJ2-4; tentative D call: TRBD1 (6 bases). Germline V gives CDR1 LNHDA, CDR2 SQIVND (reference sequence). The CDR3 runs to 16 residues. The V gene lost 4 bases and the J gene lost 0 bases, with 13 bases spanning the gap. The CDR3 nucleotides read TGTGCCAGTAGTACGGGGACATCCTTAGCCAAAAACATTCAGTACTTC. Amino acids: CASSTGTSLAKNIQYF.

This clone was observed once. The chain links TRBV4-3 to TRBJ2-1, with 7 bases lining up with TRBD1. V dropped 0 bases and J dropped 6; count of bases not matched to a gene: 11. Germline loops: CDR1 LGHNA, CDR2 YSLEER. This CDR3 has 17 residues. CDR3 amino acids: CASSQDTGTVISNEQFF. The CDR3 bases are TGCGCCAGCAGCCAAGATACAGGGACAGTAATATCCAATGAGCAGTTCTTC.

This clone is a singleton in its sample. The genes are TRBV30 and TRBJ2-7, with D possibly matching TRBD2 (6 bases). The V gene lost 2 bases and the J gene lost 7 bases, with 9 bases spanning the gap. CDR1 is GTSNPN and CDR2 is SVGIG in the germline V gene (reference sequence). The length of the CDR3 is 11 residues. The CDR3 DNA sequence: TGTGCCTGGAGTTTCGGGGGTGAGCAGTACTTC. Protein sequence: CAWSFGGEQYF.

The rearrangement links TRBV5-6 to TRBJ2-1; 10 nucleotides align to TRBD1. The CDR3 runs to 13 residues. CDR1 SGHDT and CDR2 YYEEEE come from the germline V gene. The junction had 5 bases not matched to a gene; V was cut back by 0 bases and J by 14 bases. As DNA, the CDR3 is TGTGCCAGCAGCTTGGCGGGACAGGGGATGAAGTTCTTC. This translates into CASSLAGQGMKFF.

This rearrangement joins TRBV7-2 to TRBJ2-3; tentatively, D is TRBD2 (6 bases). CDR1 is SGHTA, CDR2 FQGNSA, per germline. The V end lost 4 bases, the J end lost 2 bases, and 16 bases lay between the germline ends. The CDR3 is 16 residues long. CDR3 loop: CASSSGERVVTDTQYF. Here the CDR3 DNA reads TGTGCCAGCAGCTCCGGGGAGCGGGTCGTCACAGATACGCAGTATTTT.

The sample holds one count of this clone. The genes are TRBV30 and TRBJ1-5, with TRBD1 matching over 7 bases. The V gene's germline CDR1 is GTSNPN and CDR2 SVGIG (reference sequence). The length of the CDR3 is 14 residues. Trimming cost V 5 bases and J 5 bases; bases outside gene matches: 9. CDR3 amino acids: CAWGMRTGYQPQHF. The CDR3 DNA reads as TGTGCCTGGGGAATGAGGACAGGCTATCAGCCCCAGCATTTT.

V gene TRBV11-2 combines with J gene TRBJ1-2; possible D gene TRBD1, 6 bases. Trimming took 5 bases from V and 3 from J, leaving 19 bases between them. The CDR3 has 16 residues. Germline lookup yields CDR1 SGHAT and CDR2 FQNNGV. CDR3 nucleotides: TGTGCCAGCAGCCCCGTTGGGGGGGCGCGGGACTATGGCTACACCTTC. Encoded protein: CASSPVGGARDYGYTF.

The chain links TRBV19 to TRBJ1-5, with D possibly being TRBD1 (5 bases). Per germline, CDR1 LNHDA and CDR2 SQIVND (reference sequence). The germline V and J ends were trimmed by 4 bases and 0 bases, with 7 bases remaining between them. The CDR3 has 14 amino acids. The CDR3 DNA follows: TGTGCCAGTAGTACAGGGAATAGCAATCAGCCCCAGCATTTT. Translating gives CASSTGNSNQPQHF.

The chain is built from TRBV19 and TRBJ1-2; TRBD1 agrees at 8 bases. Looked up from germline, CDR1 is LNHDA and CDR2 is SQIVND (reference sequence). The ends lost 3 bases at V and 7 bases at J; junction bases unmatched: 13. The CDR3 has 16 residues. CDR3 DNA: TGTGCCAGTAGTATCACCGGACAGGGAGCGCGTGGTGGCTACACCTTC. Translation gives CASSITGQGARGGYTF.

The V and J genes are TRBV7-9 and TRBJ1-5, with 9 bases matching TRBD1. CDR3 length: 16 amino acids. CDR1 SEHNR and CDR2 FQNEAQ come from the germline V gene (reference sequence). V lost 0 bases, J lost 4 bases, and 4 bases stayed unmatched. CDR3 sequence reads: CASSLATGGGNQPQHF. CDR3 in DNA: TGTGCCAGCAGCTTAGCGACAGGGGGGGGAAATCAGCCCCAGCATTTT.

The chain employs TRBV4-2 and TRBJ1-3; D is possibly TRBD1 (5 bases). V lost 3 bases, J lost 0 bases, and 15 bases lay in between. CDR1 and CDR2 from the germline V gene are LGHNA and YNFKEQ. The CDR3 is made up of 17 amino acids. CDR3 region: CASSHKGTGPSGNTIYF. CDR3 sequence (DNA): TGTGCCAGCAGCCACAAAGGGACTGGCCCCTCTGGAAACACCATATATTTT.

The CDR3 loop reads CASSPGYTGELFF. The CDR3 nucleotides are TGTGCCAGCTCACCAGGCTACACCGGGGAGCTGTTTTTT. The chain couples TRBV18 to TRBJ2-2, with no clear D. Trimming shortened V by 2 bases and J by 3 bases, and 4 bases separated the two germline ends. Germline V gene data show CDR1 as KGHSH and CDR2 as LQKENI. The CDR3 is 13 amino acids.

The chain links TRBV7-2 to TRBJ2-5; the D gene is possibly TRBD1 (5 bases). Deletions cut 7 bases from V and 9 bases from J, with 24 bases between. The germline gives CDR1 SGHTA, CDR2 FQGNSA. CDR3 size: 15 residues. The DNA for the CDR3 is TGTGCCAGCAACCGCCAGGGAACCCCCAGTGTGGCCCAGTACTTC. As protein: CASNRQGTPSVAQYF.

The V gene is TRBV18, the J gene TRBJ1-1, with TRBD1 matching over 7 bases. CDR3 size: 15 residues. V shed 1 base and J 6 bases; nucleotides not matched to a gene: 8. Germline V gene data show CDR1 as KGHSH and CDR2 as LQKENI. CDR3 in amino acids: CASSPLEGAYPEAFF. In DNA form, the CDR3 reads TGTGCCAGCTCACCACTTGAGGGGGCGTACCCTGAAGCTTTCTTT.